This TCR beta chain was identified in a study of blood T cell repertoires in COVID-19. This clone was seen a handful of times. Study processing details: Reference gene primers were amplified, and this amplification served to estimate nucleated cell counts. Data came from immunoSEQ multiplex PCR; TCRdb stores just in-frame clones and leaves some out. D and trimming come from the DNA, and the V and J calls and clone size come from that table. Altogether some 150,000 clones are present, 87% being singletons, with the ten largest covering around 38%. Germline V gives CDR1 SGHNT, CDR2 YYREEE (reference sequence). With V trimmed by 0 bases and J by 8 bases, 7 bases remained unmatched. The CDR3 spans 16 residues.

This chain joins TRBV5-4 and TRBJ2-4; 11 bases map to TRBD2. The sample consisted of peripheral blood. The clonotype originates from a man aged 45-60 years who had recovered from COVID-19. DNA of the CDR3: TGTGCCAGCAGCTTGGATAGCGGGGGGGCCTTGGACATTCAGTACTTC. Translation gives CASSLDSGGALDIQYF.